This is a list of T cell receptor beta chains from one sample in a study of blood T cell repertoires in COVID-19. This table comes from immunoSEQ multiplex PCR, and its TCRdb copy is limited to in-frame clones, with some not included. The top ten hold approximately 0.93% of the sample, which has 300,000 or so clones, roughly 84% seen once. The sample consisted of PBMCs or T cells enriched from blood (not recorded which). These receptors were collected from a woman between 25 and 40 years old who had recovered from COVID-19. Each CDR3 is given with its conserved first and last residue. The D gene is left open where the match is weak. Not every row has a clone size; where given, it reads once, few, many or a size class.

clone size: -; D gene: -; V gene: TRBV4-3; J gene: TRBJ1-6; CDR3 protein: CASSQEGASPLHF; CDR3 DNA: TGCGCCAGCAGCCAAGAGGGGGCGTCACCCCTCCACTTT
clone size: once; D gene: -; V gene: TRBV6-1; J gene: TRBJ1-5; CDR3 protein: CASSEVVREWSNQPQHF; CDR3 DNA: TGTGCCAGCAGTGAGGTCGTCAGGGAATGGAGCAATCAGCCCCAGCATTTT
clone size: -; D gene: TRBD2; V gene: TRBV2; J gene: TRBJ2-2; CDR3 protein: CASSTSSGGGTGELFF; CDR3 DNA: TGTGCCAGCAGTACGTCTAGCGGGGGCGGCACCGGGGAGCTGTTTTTT
clone size: -; D gene: -; V gene: TRBV15; J gene: TRBJ1-4; CDR3 protein: CATSRDGGADEKLFF; CDR3 DNA: TGTGCCACCAGCAGAGATGGAGGGGCAGATGAAAAACTGTTTTTT
clone size: -; D gene: TRBD2; V gene: TRBV5-1; J gene: TRBJ2-5; CDR3 protein: CASSYGRGGETQYF; CDR3 DNA: TGCGCCAGCAGCTATGGACGGGGGGGGGAGACCCAGTACTTC
clone size: -; D gene: TRBD1; V gene: TRBV29-1; J gene: TRBJ1-4; CDR3 protein: CSAYTRTGMGEQTNEKLFF; CDR3 DNA: TGCAGTGCCTATACCCGGACAGGGATGGGGGAACAGACTAATGAAAAACTGTTTTTT
clone size: -; D gene: -; V gene: TRBV6-5; J gene: TRBJ1-1; CDR3 protein: CASSYEETEAFF; CDR3 DNA: TGTGCCAGCAGTTATGAGGAAACTGAAGCTTTCTTT
clone size: -; D gene: -; V gene: TRBV6-5; J gene: TRBJ1-6; CDR3 protein: CASSYSQLRPLHF; CDR3 DNA: TGTGCCAGCAGTTACTCACAGCTCCGCCCCCTCCACTTT
clone size: -; D gene: TRBD1; V gene: TRBV27; J gene: TRBJ1-2; CDR3 protein: CASSQTGYGYTF; CDR3 DNA: TGTGCCAGCAGTCAGACAGGGTATGGCTACACCTTC
clone size: -; D gene: TRBD1; V gene: TRBV2; J gene: TRBJ2-2; CDR3 protein: CASTRTGGTPGELFF; CDR3 DNA: TGTGCCAGCACCAGGACAGGGGGGACTCCCGGGGAGCTGTTTTTT
clone size: -; D gene: TRBD1; V gene: TRBV27; J gene: TRBJ1-5; CDR3 protein: CASSPMGTGGQPQHF; CDR3 DNA: TGTGCCAGCAGTCCCATGGGGACAGGCGGTCAGCCCCAGCATTTT
clone size: -; D gene: TRBD2; V gene: TRBV27; J gene: TRBJ2-2; CDR3 protein: CASSPGLAGAANTGELFF; CDR3 DNA: TGTGCCAGCAGTCCCGGACTAGCGGGGGCCGCGAACACCGGGGAGCTGTTTTTT
clone size: -; D gene: TRBD1; V gene: TRBV5-4; J gene: TRBJ1-6; CDR3 protein: CASSFYQGGSPLHF; CDR3 DNA: TGTGCCAGCAGCTTTTATCAGGGGGGTTCACCCCTCCACTTT
clone size: -; D gene: TRBD1; V gene: TRBV11-2; J gene: TRBJ1-2; CDR3 protein: CASSLGPGGANYGYTF; CDR3 DNA: TGTGCCAGCAGCTTAGGGCCAGGGGGCGCTAACTATGGCTACACCTTC
clone size: -; D gene: TRBD1; V gene: TRBV24-1; J gene: TRBJ2-6; CDR3 protein: CATSDKTGSGANVLTF; CDR3 DNA: TGTGCCACCAGTGATAAGACAGGGAGTGGGGCCAACGTCCTGACTTTC
clone size: -; D gene: TRBD2; V gene: TRBV28; J gene: TRBJ2-3; CDR3 protein: CASSSTKLAGGATDTQYF; CDR3 DNA: TGTGCCAGCAGTTCTACGAAACTAGCGGGGGGGGCCACAGATACGCAGTATTTT